This T cell receptor beta chain was retrieved from a study of a mutant IDH1 vaccine in newly diagnosed glioma. General observations from the study: Changes in top peripheral clonotypes did not appear linked to pseudoprogression.

Of note for this clone: Its antigen is not identified.

Trimming left V 1 base short and J 8 bases short, with 11 bases between. Looked up from germline, CDR1 is GTSNPN and CDR2 is SVGIG (reference sequence). This CDR3 has 12 amino acids. The time point here: week 11, during vaccination. What each vaccine dose contained was 300 ug of mutant IDH1 20-mer peptide, accompanied by topical imiquimod. The method was immunoSEQ multiplex PCR; TCRdb's version includes in-frame clones alone and lacks a portion of them. The repertoire holds over 55,000 clones, more than 80% seen once, with about 3.7% in the top ten. The sample here was PBMCs, taken from a glioma patient whose treatment included an IDH1 peptide vaccine. The sequence was obtained from a young man with glioma. The rearrangement joins TRBV30 to TRBJ1-2, with D hard to call. In DNA, the CDR3 is TGTGCCTGGAGTGACGTAGAGGAAGGCTACACCTTC. It translates to CAWSDVEEGYTF.